These 4 T cell receptor beta chains were sequenced from one sample in a study of blood T cell repertoires in COVID-19. Only in-frame clones appear in the TCRdb table, and some are missing; sequencing was by immunoSEQ multiplex PCR. Of about 260,000 clones detected, 80% to 85% appear once; the ten largest clones hold 1.5%. The sequencing sample was made of peripheral blood. The origin of the receptors is a woman in her 40s who had recovered from COVID-19.

The chain joins TRBV29-1 to TRBJ2-7; D is possibly TRBD1 (5 bases). CDR3 length: 13 amino acids. Per germline, CDR1 SQVTM and CDR2 ANQGSEA. Trimming shortened V by 5 bases and J by 5 bases, and 16 bases separated the two germline ends. CDR3 sequence (DNA): TGCAGCGTTCGACAGCACGCCCGGGACGAGCAGTACTTC. As protein: CSVRQHARDEQYF.

The gene calls are TRBV4-1 and TRBJ2-7, with D possibly being TRBD1 (5 bases). This CDR3 region has 14 residues. The V gene's germline CDR1 is MGHRA and CDR2 YSYEKL. V was clipped by 2 bases and J by 2 bases, with 10 bases between them. The DNA of the CDR3 is TGCGCCAGCAGCCAACCCGACAGAACCTACGAGCAGTACTTC. Protein sequence: CASSQPDRTYEQYF.

The chain carries TRBV27 and TRBJ1-1; 7 bases line up with TRBD1. Germline V lookup: CDR1 MNHEY, CDR2 SMNVEV (reference sequence). The V segment lost 4 bases and the J segment 1 base; nucleotides outside the gene matches: 3. The CDR3 is made up of 14 amino acids. This CDR3 reads CASSSRTGNTEAFF. The CDR3 nucleotides are TGTGCCAGCAGTTCCCGGACAGGGAACACTGAAGCTTTCTTT.

This rearrangement joins TRBV6-6 to TRBJ1-6, with D hard to call. Trimming pared 5 bases from V and 5 bases from J, leaving 4 bases between. Germline values: CDR1 MNHNY, CDR2 SVGAGI (reference sequence). CDR3 size: 12 residues. The DNA of the CDR3 is TGTGCCAGCAGTCCCAATAATTCACCCCTCCACTTT. It codes for CASSPNNSPLHF.